This TCR beta chain derives from a study of T cell repertoires in cytomegalovirus infection. In the study overall: Both CMV infection and a matching HLA type were indicated by public TCR beta signatures.

MiXCR, applied by TCRdb to the reads, yields one record per CDR3 protein. The repertoire has over 300,000 distinct CDR3 sequences, 15% to 20% of them found once; the top ten carry 9.5% to 15%. The TCR was taken from a human donor in good health (CMV status not recorded). Some clones in this sample may be carry-over from other donors' samples. The sample consisted of PBMCs.

The CDR3 sequence is CASSPSTGRTIYF. The CDR3 DNA reads TGTGCCAGCTCACCCTCAACTGGGCGGACCATATATTTT. The chain couples TRBV18 to TRBJ1-3, with D unclear. The CDR3 extends over 13 amino acids. The V gene's germline CDR1 is KGHSH and CDR2 LQKENI. The V and J ends lost 3 bases and 10 bases respectively, with 13 bases between them.